These T cell receptor beta chains were read from a single sample in a study of cytomegalovirus exposure and HLA in healthy donors. Assay used: immunoSEQ multiplex PCR; TCRdb lists only in-frame clones, some missing. The sample yields almost 65,000 clones, approximately 90% seen once. Sequences were obtained from PBMCs. The receptors shown here come from a woman younger than 30 in good health and CMV-seronegative. CDR3s include the opening cysteine and the closing phenylalanine or tryptophan. Fields, in order: V gene, D gene, clone size, J gene, CDR3 protein, CDR3 DNA. The D gene is left open where the match is weak. Clone size is given for some rows only: seen once, a few or many times, or a class if the clone is expanded.

TRBV4-2	-	-	TRBJ2-2	CASSQDGGSRRELFF	TGTGCCAGCAGCCAAGATGGAGGGTCAAGGAGGGAGCTGTTTTTT
TRBV7-2	TRBD2	-	TRBJ2-7	CASSRSGGVYEQYF	TGTGCCAGCAGCAGAAGCGGGGGGGTCTACGAGCAGTACTTC
TRBV5-1	-	-	TRBJ2-4	CASSPEGLGRSITKNIQYF	TGCGCCAGCAGCCCGGAGGGGTTAGGAAGAAGTATAACCAAAAACATTCAGTACTTC
TRBV5-1	TRBD1	-	TRBJ1-2	CASRTDGQANYGYTF	TGCGCCAGCAGGACGGACGGACAGGCCAACTATGGCTACACCTTC
TRBV18	TRBD1	few	TRBJ1-3	CASSPQGQGHIGNTIYF	TGTGCCAGCTCACCACAAGGACAGGGCCACATAGGAAACACCATATATTTT
TRBV11-1	TRBD2	-	TRBJ2-7	CASSLVGLAREQYF	TGTGCCAGCAGCTTAGTGGGACTAGCGCGCGAGCAGTACTTC
TRBV7-8	TRBD1	-	TRBJ1-4	CASSMTGGNEKLFF	TGTGCCAGCAGCATGACAGGGGGGAACGAAAAACTGTTTTTT
TRBV7-3	-	-	TRBJ1-2	CASSEATGTGHLGYTF	TGTGCCAGCAGCGAAGCGACCGGGACTGGGCATCTCGGCTACACCTTC
TRBV30	TRBD1	-	TRBJ2-3	CAWSVGTGVADTQYF	TGTGCCTGGAGTGTCGGGACAGGGGTGGCAGATACGCAGTATTTT
TRBV2	-	-	TRBJ2-7	CASSIQGLSMFHEQYF	TGTGCCAGCAGTATCCAGGGACTCTCAATGTTCCACGAGCAGTACTTC
TRBV5-5	-	-	TRBJ2-7	CASSAGQRRSYEQYF	TGTGCCAGCAGCGCCGGACAGCGACGATCCTACGAGCAGTACTTC
TRBV5-1	-	-	TRBJ2-7	CASSLDRLGPSEQYF	TGCGCCAGCAGCTTGGACAGGCTCGGGCCAAGCGAGCAGTACTTC
TRBV27	TRBD2	once	TRBJ2-1	CASSPRLAGFNEQFF	TGTGCCAGCAGCCCTAGACTAGCGGGATTCAATGAGCAGTTCTTC
TRBV9	TRBD1	once	TRBJ2-2	CASRRQGTTGELFF	TGTGCCAGCAGGAGACAGGGGACCACCGGGGAGCTGTTTTTT
TRBV15	TRBD2	-	TRBJ2-7	CATSRDRGTSYEQYF	TGTGCCACCAGCAGAGATCGGGGGACTAGCTACGAGCAGTACTTC
TRBV5-1	-	medium-sized	TRBJ1-1	CASSHDGGLAEAFF	TGCGCCAGCAGCCACGATGGGGGCCTGGCTGAAGCTTTCTTT
TRBV15	-	-	TRBJ2-7	CATSRGTIYEQYF	TGTGCCACCAGCAGAGGGACAATCTACGAGCAGTACTTC
TRBV27	-	-	TRBJ2-5	CASSEVARVETQYF	TGTGCCAGCAGTGAAGTAGCGCGCGTGGAGACCCAGTACTTC
TRBV11-2	-	-	TRBJ2-2	CASSSLATGELFF	TGTGCCAGCAGCTCCCTAGCGACCGGGGAGCTGTTTTTT
TRBV27	-	-	TRBJ2-6	CASSLTAGANVLTF	TGTGCCAGCAGTCTGACAGCTGGGGCCAACGTCCTGACTTTC
TRBV30	TRBD2	-	TRBJ2-7	CAWSVAGGGEQYF	TGTGCCTGGAGTGTAGCGGGGGGTGGCGAGCAGTACTTC
TRBV5-6	TRBD1	-	TRBJ1-2	CASSPTGGNYGYTF	TGTGCCAGCAGCCCGACAGGGGGGAACTATGGCTACACCTTC
TRBV7-6	-	-	TRBJ2-2	CASSRRDTGELFF	TGTGCCAGCAGCCGTCGAGACACCGGGGAGCTGTTTTTT
TRBV27	-	-	TRBJ2-7	CASSNGGYEQYF	TGTGCCAGCAGCAACGGAGGATACGAGCAGTACTTC
TRBV15	TRBD2	-	TRBJ2-3	CATSRGLAGQSQYF	TGTGCCACCAGCAGAGGACTAGCGGGTCAATCGCAGTATTTT
TRBV2	-	-	TRBJ1-4	CASSTLTLNEKLFF	TGTGCCAGCAGCACTTTGACTTTGAATGAAAAACTGTTTTTT
TRBV28	-	-	TRBJ2-7	CASSFGFLTSYEQYF	TGTGCCAGCAGTTTCGGCTTCCTGACATCATACGAGCAGTACTTC
TRBV11-2	TRBD1	-	TRBJ1-2	CASGQGFGYTF	TGTGCCAGCGGACAGGGATTTGGCTACACCTTC
TRBV19	-	once	TRBJ2-3	CASSIDRNGWKDTQYF	TGTGCCAGTAGTATAGATCGGAACGGGTGGAAAGATACGCAGTATTTT
TRBV30	-	-	TRBJ2-1	CAWSPQRGWRDPGDEQFF	TGTGCCTGGAGTCCCCAGAGGGGTTGGCGGGACCCTGGGGATGAGCAGTTCTTC
TRBV13	TRBD1	-	TRBJ2-4	CASSLGRDRGVAKNIQYF	TGTGCCAGCAGCTTAGGCCGGGACAGGGGTGTAGCCAAAAACATTCAGTACTTC
TRBV5-1	TRBD1	-	TRBJ1-1	CASSSDRVVNTEAFF	TGCGCCAGCAGCTCGGACAGGGTGGTGAACACTGAAGCTTTCTTT
TRBV7-3	-	-	TRBJ2-2	CASSFRGAGTGELFF	TGTGCCAGCAGCTTCAGGGGGGCAGGAACCGGGGAGCTGTTTTTT
TRBV9	TRBD2	-	TRBJ2-1	CASSVGQAGGHNEQFF	TGTGCCAGCAGCGTAGGTCAAGCGGGAGGGCACAATGAGCAGTTCTTC
TRBV6-4	-	-	TRBJ2-3	CASSDSSVADTQYF	TGTGCCAGCAGTGACTCTAGCGTCGCAGATACGCAGTATTTT
TRBV7-6	TRBD1	-	TRBJ1-1	CASSLTNRGEAFF	TGTGCCAGCAGCTTAACCAACAGGGGTGAAGCTTTCTTT
TRBV27	-	-	TRBJ1-5	CASSFAGGLSNQPQHF	TGTGCCAGCAGTTTTGCGGGGGGCTTGAGCAATCAGCCCCAGCATTTT
TRBV29-1	-	-	TRBJ1-2	CSVAPFYSNYGYTF	TGCAGCGTTGCCCCGTTCTACTCTAACTATGGCTACACCTTC
TRBV6-6	TRBD2	-	TRBJ2-7	CATRGRETYEQYF	TGTGCCACCAGAGGGCGGGAGACCTACGAGCAGTACTTC
TRBV19	TRBD2	few	TRBJ2-3	CASSIIGGSTDTQYF	TGTGCCAGTAGTATCATCGGGGGGAGCACAGATACGCAGTATTTT
TRBV9	-	-	TRBJ1-1	CASSRFSGLAEAFF	TGTGCCAGCAGCCGCTTTTCGGGTTTGGCTGAAGCTTTCTTT
TRBV27	-	-	TRBJ2-4	CASSFRAGTAIDIQYF	TGTGCCAGCAGCTTCAGAGCCGGGACTGCAATAGACATTCAGTACTTC
TRBV9	TRBD2	-	TRBJ2-5	CASSVGASGGQETQYF	TGTGCCAGCAGCGTAGGGGCTAGCGGGGGTCAAGAGACCCAGTACTTC
TRBV25-1	-	-	TRBJ1-1	CASSDPREGNTEAFF	TGTGCCAGCAGTGACCCAAGGGAGGGGAACACTGAAGCTTTCTTT
TRBV7-8	TRBD1	-	TRBJ2-7	CASSSGQGGGEQYF	TGTGCCAGCAGCTCCGGACAGGGGGGGGGCGAGCAGTACTTC
TRBV6-6	TRBD1	-	TRBJ1-5	CASSYSGRGDQPQHF	TGTGCCAGCAGTTACTCGGGCAGGGGGGATCAGCCCCAGCATTTT
TRBV9	-	few	TRBJ2-1	CASSLYSYNEQFF	TGTGCCAGCAGCTTATACAGCTACAATGAGCAGTTCTTC